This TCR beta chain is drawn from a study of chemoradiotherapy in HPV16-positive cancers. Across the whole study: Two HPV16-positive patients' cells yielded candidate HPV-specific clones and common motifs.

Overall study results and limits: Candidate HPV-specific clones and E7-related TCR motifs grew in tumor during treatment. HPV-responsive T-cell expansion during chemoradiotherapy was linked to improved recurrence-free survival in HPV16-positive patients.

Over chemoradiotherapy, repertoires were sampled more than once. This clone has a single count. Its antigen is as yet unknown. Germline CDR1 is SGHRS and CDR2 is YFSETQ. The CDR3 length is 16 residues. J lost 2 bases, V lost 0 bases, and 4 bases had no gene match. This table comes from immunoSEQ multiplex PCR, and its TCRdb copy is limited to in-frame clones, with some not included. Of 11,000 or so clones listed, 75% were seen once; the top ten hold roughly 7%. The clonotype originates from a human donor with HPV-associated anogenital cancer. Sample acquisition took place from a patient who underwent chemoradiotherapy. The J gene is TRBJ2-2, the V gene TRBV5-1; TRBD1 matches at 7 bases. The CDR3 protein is CASSLVKGANTGELFF. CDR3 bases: TGCGCCAGCAGCTTGGTAAAGGGGGCAAACACCGGGGAGCTGTTTTTT. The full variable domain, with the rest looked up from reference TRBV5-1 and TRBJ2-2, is KAGVTQTPRYLIKTRGQQVTLSCSPISGHRSVSWYQQTPGQGLQFLFEYFSETQRNKGNFPGRFSGRQFSNSRSEMNVSTLELGDSALYLCASSLVKGANTGELFFGEGSRLTVL.